The 14 T cell receptor beta chains reported below all come from one sample, sequenced in a study of cytomegalovirus exposure and HLA in healthy donors. The PCR was carried out with 60 Vbeta primers and 13 Jbeta primers. Clones were sequenced by immunoSEQ multiplex PCR, and TCRdb holds only the in-frame ones, with some missing. The table lists about 160,000 clones, around 60% of them singletons. The sample comprised PBMCs. The receptor source for this set is a woman in her sixties or seventies in good health and CMV-seropositive.

This clone was counted between two and nine times. The V gene is TRBV28, the J gene TRBJ2-5, with 10 nucleotides matching TRBD1. The V segment lost 5 bases and the J segment 11 bases; nucleotides outside the gene matches: 14. The CDR3 has 15 residues. The germline V gene has CDR1 MDHEN and CDR2 SYDVKM. As DNA, the CDR3 is TGTGCCAGCAGTACCCGGGACAGGGGAAAGCTTGAGCAGTACTTC. Residues: CASSTRDRGKLEQYF. Filled out from reference TRBV28 and TRBJ2-5, the complete variable domain reads DVKVTQSSRYLVKRTGEKVFLECVQDMDHENMFWYRQDPGLGLRLIYFSYDVKMKEKGDIPEGYSVSREKKERFSLILESASTNQTSMYLCASSTRDRGKLEQYFGPGTRLLVL.

The chain links TRBV5-1 to TRBJ2-7, with 7 bases aligning to TRBD1. CDR3 length: 15 amino acids. Germline V gene data show CDR1 as SGHRS and CDR2 as YFSETQ. Trimming at V came to 0 bases and at J to 2 bases, leaving 5 bases not matched to a gene. CDR3 loop: CASSLGQGITYEQYF. The CDR3, as DNA: TGCGCCAGCAGCTTGGGACAGGGCATAACCTACGAGCAGTACTTC.

The V gene is TRBV5-1, the J gene TRBJ2-3; 13 bases are a match to TRBD2. With V trimmed by 4 bases and J by 0 bases, 5 bases remained unmatched. This CDR3 has 17 amino acids. Germline assignment: CDR1 SGHRS and CDR2 YFSETQ. The CDR3 loop reads CASSAGTSGISTDTQYF. DNA of the CDR3: TGCGCCAGCAGCGCCGGGACTAGCGGGATTAGCACAGATACGCAGTATTTT.

The V gene is TRBV2, the J gene TRBJ1-2; TRBD1 matches 9 bases. The trim removed 3 bases at V and 2 bases at J, leaving 1 base unmatched. The CDR3 is made up of 14 amino acids. Germline V lookup: CDR1 SNHLY, CDR2 FYNNEI. CDR3 sequence reads: CASSDDRGNYGYTF. CDR3 bases: TGTGCCAGCAGTGATGACAGGGGGAACTATGGCTACACCTTC.

J is TRBJ1-2 and V is TRBV7-6; TRBD1 is a possible D gene (6 bases). Germline CDR1 and CDR2: SGHVS and FNYEAQ. The V gene lost 1 base and the J gene lost 3 bases, with 6 bases spanning the gap. The CDR3 is 13 amino acids. CDR3 amino acids: CASSLGTDYGYTF. Written as DNA, the CDR3 is TGTGCCAGCAGCTTAGGGACAGACTATGGCTACACCTTC.

This clone was counted once. V usage is TRBV9 and J usage is TRBJ1-1; D may be TRBD1 (6 bases). V dropped 3 bases and J dropped 8 bases, with 20 bases sitting between them. CDR3 length: 15 amino acids. Germline V gives CDR1 SGDLS, CDR2 YYNGEE. CDR3 residues: CASSARGRTDSEAFF. In DNA form, the CDR3 reads TGTGCCAGCAGCGCCCGGGGCAGGACAGACTCCGAAGCTTTCTTT.

The chain joins TRBV2 to TRBJ2-6; weak D call: TRBD1 (5 bases). Germline V gives CDR1 SNHLY, CDR2 FYNNEI. Between the trimmed V and J ends, which lost 3 bases and 0 bases, there was a span of 9 bases. The CDR3 contains 16 residues. In nucleotides, the CDR3 is TGTGCCAGCAGTGAGGGGCGCAACTCTGGGGCCAACGTCCTGACTTTC. Translated: CASSEGRNSGANVLTF.

V gene TRBV4-1 combines with J gene TRBJ2-7; TRBD2 matches 12 bases. The V segment lost 0 bases and the J segment 7 bases; nucleotides outside the gene matches: 7. The germline V gene has CDR1 MGHRA and CDR2 YSYEKL. The length of the CDR3 is 16 residues. CDR3 residues: CASSQEPGLAGIEQYF. The CDR3 bases are TGCGCCAGCAGCCAAGAACCGGGACTAGCGGGTATTGAGCAGTACTTC.

V usage is TRBV6-5 and J usage is TRBJ2-2; 7 bases map to TRBD1. J gave up 3 bases and V 6 bases, and 4 bases lay outside the gene matches. In germline, CDR1 is MNHEY, CDR2 SVGAGI. The CDR3 consists of 14 residues. CDR3 in DNA: TGTGCCAGCAGCTCAGGGGGTTACACCGGGGAGCTGTTTTTT. Amino acid sequence: CASSSGGYTGELFF.

A remark on this clone: One end of the junction fails to match germline, which may point to a read error. Other DNA sequences within the sample encode an identical CDR3. This rearrangement joins TRBV27 to TRBJ1-1, with unresolved D. The V gene's germline CDR1 is MNHEY and CDR2 SMNVEV (reference sequence). This CDR3 has 14 residues. The CDR3 reads CASSLTGRITEAFF. CDR3 nucleotides: TGTGCCAGTAGTTTGACCGGGAGGATAACTGAAGCTTTCTTT.

Concerning this clone: The sample carries other DNA sequences with the same CDR3. The chain is built from TRBV7-9 and TRBJ2-7; D perhaps matches TRBD2 (5 bases). V was shortened by 0 bases and J by 4 bases, with 7 bases between the two germline ends. CDR3 length: 13 residues. Germline CDR1 SEHNR, CDR2 FQNEAQ (reference sequence). CDR3 loop: CASSLAGGYEQYF. The CDR3 coding sequence is TGTGCCAGCAGCTTAGCCGGCGGGTACGAGCAGTACTTC.

The gene calls are TRBV28 and TRBJ2-1; a possible D gene is TRBD1 (6 bases). Trimming pared 1 base from V and 10 bases from J, leaving 11 bases between. The CDR3 has 13 amino acids. In germline, CDR1 is MDHEN, CDR2 SYDVKM. The CDR3 DNA sequence: TGTGCCAGCAGTTTATCCCCCGACAGGGAGCAGTTCTTC. It codes for CASSLSPDREQFF.

The CDR3 loop reads CASRYRERAGYTF. The CDR3 coding sequence is TGTGCCAGCAGATACAGGGAACGGGCTGGCTACACCTTC. This chain connects TRBV27 to TRBJ1-2; tentative D call: TRBD1 (6 bases). V shed 6 bases and J shed 7 bases, with 15 bases lying between them. This CDR3 is built from 13 residues. Per germline, CDR1 MNHEY and CDR2 SMNVEV (reference sequence).

This clone was observed a handful of times. V usage is TRBV25-1 and J usage is TRBJ1-1; a weak D match, TRBD1 (6 bases). From germline, CDR1 is MGHDK and CDR2 SYGVNS. The CDR3 length is 17 residues. Trimming took 1 base from V and 5 from J, leaving 20 bases between them. The CDR3 sequence: CASSESATGFWGTEAFF. DNA of the CDR3: TGTGCCAGCAGTGAATCGGCCACAGGGTTTTGGGGGACTGAAGCTTTCTTT.